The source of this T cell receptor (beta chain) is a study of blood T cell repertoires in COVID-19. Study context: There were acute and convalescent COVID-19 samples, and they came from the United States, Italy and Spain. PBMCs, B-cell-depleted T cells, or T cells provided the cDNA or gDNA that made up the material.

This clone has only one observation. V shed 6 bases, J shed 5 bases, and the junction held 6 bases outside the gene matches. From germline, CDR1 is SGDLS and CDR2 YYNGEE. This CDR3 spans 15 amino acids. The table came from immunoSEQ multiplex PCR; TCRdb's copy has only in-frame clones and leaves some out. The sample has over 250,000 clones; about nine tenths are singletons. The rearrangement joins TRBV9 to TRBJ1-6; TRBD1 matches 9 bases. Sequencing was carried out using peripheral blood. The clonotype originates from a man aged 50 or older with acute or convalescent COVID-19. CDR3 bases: TGTGCCAGCACGGGGGGGACAGGGAATAATTCACCCCTCCACTTT. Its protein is CASTGGTGNNSPLHF.